The TCR beta chain described here comes from a study of OX40 agonist ivuxolimab in advanced cancers. Overall study context: Age averaged roughly 60 years (range 23 to 79), and around 78% were male. It was permissible to have had prior anti-PD-1, anti-PD-L1 or anti-CTLA-4 therapy, and approximately 38% had some. Study-level points and caveats: CD8+ T cells were the subset that, on average, had more expanded clones than CD4+.

In this sample, this clone turned up once. Its target is unknown. Germline trimming cut 5 bases from V and 3 bases from J; bases unmatched to any gene: 4. The CDR3 has 14 residues. Germline CDR1 is MNHEY and CDR2 is SMNVEV (reference sequence). The table came from immunoSEQ multiplex PCR; TCRdb's copy has only in-frame clones and leaves some out. The top ten hold around 0.7% of the sample, which has under 80,000 clones, around nine tenths seen once. The chain links TRBV27 to TRBJ2-7, with 10 bases that match TRBD1. The clonotype was recovered from an adult with an advanced solid tumor such as melanoma, head and neck, liver or kidney cancer. Source: CD4+ or CD8+ T cells sorted from blood, taken in a trial of the OX40 agonist ivuxolimab. The CDR3 loop is CASSRTGGDYEQYF. For the CDR3, the DNA is TGTGCCAGCAGTAGGACAGGGGGGGACTACGAGCAGTACTTC.